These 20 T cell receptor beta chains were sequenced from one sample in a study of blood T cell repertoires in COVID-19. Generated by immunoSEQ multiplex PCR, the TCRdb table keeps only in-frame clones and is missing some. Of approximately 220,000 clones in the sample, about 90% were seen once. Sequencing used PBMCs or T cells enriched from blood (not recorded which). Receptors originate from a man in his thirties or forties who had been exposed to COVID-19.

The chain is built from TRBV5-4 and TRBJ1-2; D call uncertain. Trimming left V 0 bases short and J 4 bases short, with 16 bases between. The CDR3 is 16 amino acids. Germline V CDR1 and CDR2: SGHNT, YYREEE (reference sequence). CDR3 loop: CASSLGRKSETYGYTF. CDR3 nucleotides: TGTGCCAGCAGCTTGGGACGGAAAAGCGAGACCTATGGCTACACCTTC.

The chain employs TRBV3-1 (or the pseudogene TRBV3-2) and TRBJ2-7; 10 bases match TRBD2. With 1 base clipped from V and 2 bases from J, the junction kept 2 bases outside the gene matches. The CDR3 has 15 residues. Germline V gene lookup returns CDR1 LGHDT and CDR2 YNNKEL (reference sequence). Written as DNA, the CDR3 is TGTGCCAGCAGCCAAGGGACTAGCGGAGCCTACGAGCAGTACTTC. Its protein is CASSQGTSGAYEQYF.

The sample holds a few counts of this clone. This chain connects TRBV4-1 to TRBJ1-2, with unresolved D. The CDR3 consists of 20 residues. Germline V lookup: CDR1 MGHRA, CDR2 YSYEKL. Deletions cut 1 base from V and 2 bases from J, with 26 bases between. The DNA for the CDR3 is TGCGCCAGCAGCCAAGTTTCAAGTTTAGGATGGGGAGAGTTGAACTATGGCTACACCTTC. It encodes CASSQVSSLGWGELNYGYTF.

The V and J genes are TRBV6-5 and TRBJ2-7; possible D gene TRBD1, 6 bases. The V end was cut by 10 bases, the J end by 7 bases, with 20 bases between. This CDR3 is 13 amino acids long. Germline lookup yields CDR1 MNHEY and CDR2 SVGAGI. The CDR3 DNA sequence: TGTGCCACCAAATATGACAGGCTGGGTGAGCAGTACTTC. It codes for CATKYDRLGEQYF.

CDR3 sequence: CASSLRAYDEQYF. DNA of the CDR3: TGTGCCAGCAGCCTCCGAGCCTACGATGAGCAGTACTTC. The J gene is TRBJ2-7, the V gene TRBV3-1 (or the pseudogene TRBV3-2); D gene unclear. The V gene's germline CDR1 is LGHDT and CDR2 YNNKEL (reference sequence). Trimming left V 4 bases short and J 7 bases short, with 14 bases between. The CDR3 totals 13 residues.

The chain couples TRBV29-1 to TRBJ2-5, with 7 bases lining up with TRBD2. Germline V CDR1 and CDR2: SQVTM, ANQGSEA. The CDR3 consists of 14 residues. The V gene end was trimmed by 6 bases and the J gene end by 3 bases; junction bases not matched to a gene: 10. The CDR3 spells CSVRPAGNEETQYF. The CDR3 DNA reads TGCAGCGTCCGACCAGCGGGGAATGAAGAGACCCAGTACTTC. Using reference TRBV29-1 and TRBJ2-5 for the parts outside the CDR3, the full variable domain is SAVISQKPSRDICQRGTSLTIQCQVDSQVTMMFWYRQQPGQSLTLIATANQGSEATYESGFVIDKFPISRPNLTFSTLTVSNMSPEDSSIYLCSVRPAGNEETQYFGPGTRLLVL.

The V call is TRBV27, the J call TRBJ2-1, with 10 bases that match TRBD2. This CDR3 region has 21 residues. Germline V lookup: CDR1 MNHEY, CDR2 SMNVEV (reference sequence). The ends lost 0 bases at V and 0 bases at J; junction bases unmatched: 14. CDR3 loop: CASSLSMHVLAGPSSYNEQFF. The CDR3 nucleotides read TGTGCCAGCAGTTTATCGATGCATGTACTAGCGGGGCCGAGCTCCTACAATGAGCAGTTCTTC.

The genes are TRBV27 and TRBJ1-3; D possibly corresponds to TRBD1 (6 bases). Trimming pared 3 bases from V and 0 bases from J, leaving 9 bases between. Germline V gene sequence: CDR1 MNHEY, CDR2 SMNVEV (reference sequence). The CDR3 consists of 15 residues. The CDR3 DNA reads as TGTGCCAGCAGTTTCACAGGGAGCTCTGGAAACACCATATATTTT. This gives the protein CASSFTGSSGNTIYF.

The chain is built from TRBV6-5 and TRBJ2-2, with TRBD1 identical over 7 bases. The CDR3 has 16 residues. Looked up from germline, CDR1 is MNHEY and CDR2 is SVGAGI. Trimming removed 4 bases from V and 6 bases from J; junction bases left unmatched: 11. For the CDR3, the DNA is TGTGCCAGCAGTTCTCCCTTTCGACAGGGAGCCGGGGAGCTGTTTTTT. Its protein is CASSSPFRQGAGELFF.

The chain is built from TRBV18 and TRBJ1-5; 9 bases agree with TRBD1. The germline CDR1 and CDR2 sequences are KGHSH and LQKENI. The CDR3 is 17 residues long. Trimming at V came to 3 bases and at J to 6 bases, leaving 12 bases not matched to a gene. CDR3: CASSPERTGVFVQPQHF. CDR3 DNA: TGTGCCAGCTCACCTGAACGGACAGGGGTTTTCGTTCAGCCCCAGCATTTT. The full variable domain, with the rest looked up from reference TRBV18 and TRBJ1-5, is NAGVMQNPRHLVRRRGQEARLRCSPMKGHSHVYWYRQLPEEGLKFMVYLQKENIIDESGMPKERFSAEFPKEGPSILRIQQVVRGDSAAYFCASSPERTGVFVQPQHFGDGTRLSIL.

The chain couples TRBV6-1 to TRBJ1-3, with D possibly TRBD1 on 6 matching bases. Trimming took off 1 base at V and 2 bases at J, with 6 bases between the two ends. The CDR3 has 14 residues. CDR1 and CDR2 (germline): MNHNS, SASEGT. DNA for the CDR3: TGTGCCAGCAGTGAAGGGACAGCTGGAAACACCATATATTTT. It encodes CASSEGTAGNTIYF.

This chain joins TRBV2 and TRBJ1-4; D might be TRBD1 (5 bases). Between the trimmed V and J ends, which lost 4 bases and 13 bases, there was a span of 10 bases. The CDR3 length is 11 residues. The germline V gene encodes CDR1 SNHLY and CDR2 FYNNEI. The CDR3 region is CASSVGRGLFF. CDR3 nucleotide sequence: TGTGCCAGCAGTGTGGGGCGAGGACTGTTTTTT.

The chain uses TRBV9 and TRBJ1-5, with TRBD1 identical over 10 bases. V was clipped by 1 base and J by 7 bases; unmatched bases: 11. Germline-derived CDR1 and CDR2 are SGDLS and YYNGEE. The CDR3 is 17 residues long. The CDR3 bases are TGTGCCAGCAGCGTACTCCATGACAGGGGGCTAGGACAGCCCCAGCATTTT. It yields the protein CASSVLHDRGLGQPQHF.

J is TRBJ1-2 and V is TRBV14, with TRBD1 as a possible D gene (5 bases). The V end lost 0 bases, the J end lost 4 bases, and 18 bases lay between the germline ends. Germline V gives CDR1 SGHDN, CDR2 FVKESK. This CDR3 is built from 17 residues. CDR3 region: CASSQDRIRETVYGYTF. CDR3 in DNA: TGTGCCAGCAGCCAAGATCGAATTCGGGAGACAGTCTATGGCTACACCTTC.

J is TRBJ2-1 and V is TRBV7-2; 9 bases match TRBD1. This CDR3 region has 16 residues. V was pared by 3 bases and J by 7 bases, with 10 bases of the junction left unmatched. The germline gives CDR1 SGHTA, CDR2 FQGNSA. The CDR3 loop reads CASSFSGTGFSNEQFF. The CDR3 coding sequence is TGTGCCAGCAGCTTTTCCGGGACAGGGTTTTCTAATGAGCAGTTCTTC.

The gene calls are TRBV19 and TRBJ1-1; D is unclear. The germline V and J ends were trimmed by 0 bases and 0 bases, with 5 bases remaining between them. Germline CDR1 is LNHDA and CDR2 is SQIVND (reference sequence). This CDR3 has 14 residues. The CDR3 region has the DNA TGTGCCAGTAGTATAGATCTAGTGAACACTGAAGCTTTCTTT. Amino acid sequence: CASSIDLVNTEAFF.

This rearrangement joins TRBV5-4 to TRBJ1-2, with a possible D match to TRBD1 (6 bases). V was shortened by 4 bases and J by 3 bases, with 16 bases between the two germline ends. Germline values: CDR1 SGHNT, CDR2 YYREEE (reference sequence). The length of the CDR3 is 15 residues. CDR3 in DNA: TGTGCCAGCAGCCCCTCTTCAGGGGCGGACTATGGCTACACCTTC. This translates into CASSPSSGADYGYTF.

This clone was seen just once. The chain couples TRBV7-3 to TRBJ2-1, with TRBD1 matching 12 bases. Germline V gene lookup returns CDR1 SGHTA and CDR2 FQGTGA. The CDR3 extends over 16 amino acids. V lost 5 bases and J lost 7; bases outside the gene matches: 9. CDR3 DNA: TGTGCCAGCAGCGAAAGCGGGACAGGGGGCGGGAATGAGCAGTTCTTC. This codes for CASSESGTGGGNEQFF.

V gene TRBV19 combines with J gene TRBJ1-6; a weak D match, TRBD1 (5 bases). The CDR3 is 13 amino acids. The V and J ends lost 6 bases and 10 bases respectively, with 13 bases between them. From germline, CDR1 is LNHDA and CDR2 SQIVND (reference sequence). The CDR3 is CASSSETESPLHF. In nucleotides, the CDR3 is TGTGCCAGTAGCAGCGAGACAGAGTCACCCCTCCACTTT.

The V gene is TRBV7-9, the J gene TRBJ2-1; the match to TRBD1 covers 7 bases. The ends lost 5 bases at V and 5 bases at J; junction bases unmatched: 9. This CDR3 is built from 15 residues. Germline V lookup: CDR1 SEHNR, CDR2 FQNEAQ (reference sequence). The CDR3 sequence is CASSQQGITNNEQFF. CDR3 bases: TGTGCCAGCAGCCAACAGGGGATAACGAACAATGAGCAGTTCTTC. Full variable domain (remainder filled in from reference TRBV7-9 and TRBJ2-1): DTGVSQNPRHKITKRGQNVTFRCDPISEHNRLYWYRQTLGQGPEFLTYFQNEAQLEKSRLLSDRFSAERPKGSFSTLEIQRTEQGDSAMYLCASSQQGITNNEQFFGPGTRLTVL.